The text below deals with one T cell receptor (beta chain). The data were taken from a study of early T cells in non-severe SARS-CoV-2 infection. The trim removed 3 bases at V and 7 bases at J, leaving 10 bases unmatched. Germline assignment: CDR1 DFQATT and CDR2 SNEGSKA (reference sequence). The CDR3 has 14 residues. Via MiXCR, TCRdb re-called the 5' RACE reads, giving one row per CDR3 protein. Of tens of thousands of distinct CDR3 sequences in the sample, about 16% were seen once. The sequence derives from an adult who was a healthcare worker with PCR-confirmed SARS-CoV-2 infection or an uninfected control (not recorded which). This specimen consisted of whole blood, obtained at baseline. V usage is TRBV20-1 and J usage is TRBJ2-7, with 9 bases fitting TRBD2. The CDR3 is CSARVGTSISEQYF. The CDR3 DNA follows: TGCAGTGCTAGGGTCGGGACTAGCATCAGTGAGCAGTACTTC.